The TCR beta chain under discussion was sequenced for a study of T cells in Graves' hyperthyroidism and ophthalmopathy. This clonotype was observed many times. Amplification of TCR beta CDR3 regions was performed using RNA transcripts as template. First-round RT-PCR targeting the TCR CDR3 was performed with the HTBI primer set. TCRdb re-called the multiplex PCR reads through MiXCR, storing one row per CDR3 protein. Found here are approximately 380,000 distinct CDR3 sequences, around 18% of them singletons; the top ten hold 35% to 50%. CDR1 and CDR2 (germline): LGHDT, YNNKEL (reference sequence). V shed 0 bases and J shed 3 bases, with 11 bases lying between them. There are 15 residues in the CDR3.

This clonotype was sampled from a man younger than 35 with Graves' ophthalmopathy. The chain couples TRBV3-1 to TRBJ1-1; D gene ambiguous. The sequencing sample was made of blood. The CDR3 loop is CASSQDSAAYTEAFF. The DNA for the CDR3 is TGTGCCAGCAGCCAAGATAGTGCGGCCTACACTGAAGCTTTCTTT.